The rows below give T cell receptor beta chains drawn from one sample of a study of regulatory T cells in long-lasting Graves disease. From the multiplex PCR reads, TCRdb called clonotypes with MiXCR, one entry per CDR3 protein. The sample has about 540,000 distinct CDR3 sequences, approximately 13% seen once; the top ten hold roughly a tenth. This sample was also put to use in a study of T cells in Graves' hyperthyroidism and ophthalmopathy.

Sequences were derived from peripheral blood mononuclear cells (PBMCs), sampled at new diagnosis, from a patient treated with antithyroid drugs. Every receptor here comes from a man aged 25-45 years with Graves disease. Both conserved end residues are part of each CDR3. The D gene is left open where the match is weak. Size values are once, few and many counts, or a class for expanded clones, and some rows have none.

clone_size	v_call	d_call	j_call	cdr3_nt	cdr3_aa
few	TRBV5-1	TRBD2	TRBJ2-7	TGCGCCAGCAGCTTGGAGGCTAGCGGGATCTACGAGCAGTACTTC	CASSLEASGIYEQYF
many	TRBV24-1	NA	TRBJ1-5	TGTGCCACCAGTGCCTCAGGGATGGATCAGCCCCAGCATTTT	CATSASGMDQPQHF
many	TRBV12-3/TRBV12-4	NA	TRBJ2-7	TGTGCCAGCAGGAGACACTACGAGCAGTACTTC	CASRRHYEQYF
NA	TRBV3-1	NA	TRBJ1-2	TGTGCCAACTCCTCTGAAGGGGACTATGGCTACACCTTC	CANSSEGDYGYTF
many	TRBV12-3/TRBV12-4	NA	TRBJ1-2	TGTGCCAGCAGTGTAGACAGGAGCAATGGCTACACCTTC	CASSVDRSNGYTF
few	TRBV12-3/TRBV12-4	NA	TRBJ2-6	TGTGCCAGCAGTTGGAGGACTGGGGCCAACGTCCTGACTTTC	CASSWRTGANVLTF
NA	TRBV7-9	NA	TRBJ1-1	TGTGCCAGCAGCTTAGTCAGGGGCGGGAACACTGGAGCTTTCTTT	CASSLVRGGNTGAFF
few	TRBV18	TRBD2	TRBJ2-3	TGTGCCAGCTCACCTCCCCCCGCGGGAGCGACAGATACGCAGTATTTT	CASSPPPAGATDTQYF
few	TRBV5-1	NA	TRBJ1-3	TGCGCCAGCAGCTCTCAGGGGTACGGAAACACCATATATTTT	CASSSQGYGNTIYF
many	TRBV12-3/TRBV12-4	TRBD2	TRBJ2-3	TGTGCCAGCAGTTTCTGGACTAGAGACACAGATACGCAGTATTTT	CASSFWTRDTDTQYF
many	TRBV20-1	NA	TRBJ2-5	TGCAGTGCTTCTAGCGTGGAGACCCAGTACTTC	CSASSVETQYF
many	TRBV12-3/TRBV12-4	NA	TRBJ1-1	TGTGCCAGCAGGGGATATCAAACTGAAGCTTTCTTT	CASRGYQTEAFF
NA	TRBV3-1	TRBD1	TRBJ2-7	TGTGCCAGCAGCCAAGATCTGGACAGGCCTCCCTACGAGCAGTACTTC	CASSQDLDRPPYEQYF
many	TRBV12-3/TRBV12-4	TRBD1	TRBJ2-7	TGTGCCAGCAGTTCGACAGGGGGCGCGATCCACGAGCAGTACTTC	CASSSTGGAIHEQYF
many	TRBV11-2	NA	TRBJ1-2	TGTGCCAGCAGCCCATTGCGCCAGCCTGACTATGGCTACACCTTC	CASSPLRQPDYGYTF
many	TRBV14	NA	TRBJ1-2	TGTGCCAGCAGCCAAGACCATGGACAGCCGGGAGGCTACACCTTC	CASSQDHGQPGGYTF
NA	TRBV19	TRBD2	TRBJ2-7	TGTGCCAGCGGGACTAGCGGGAGAGTGCAGTACTTC	CASGTSGRVQYF
many	TRBV7-9	NA	TRBJ1-1	TGTGCCAGCAGCTTAGAGGCAGGGATCACCACTGAAGCTTTCTTT	CASSLEAGITTEAFF
many	TRBV27	NA	TRBJ1-1	TGTGCCAGCAGTTTATTGCCGACAGGACTGCCTGAAGCTTTCTTT	CASSLLPTGLPEAFF
few	TRBV19	TRBD2	TRBJ2-1	TGTGCCAGTAGTACCCTACCGACTAGCGGGATATACAATGAGCAGTTCTTC	CASSTLPTSGIYNEQFF
many	TRBV29-1	NA	TRBJ1-1	TGCAGCGCCGCGGTTCGGGGGAGCACTGAAGCTTTCTTT	CSAAVRGSTEAFF
many	TRBV11-3	TRBD2	TRBJ2-2	TGTGCCAGCAGCCGGCCACTAGCGGCGAACACCGGGGAGCTGTTTTTT	CASSRPLAANTGELFF